This T cell receptor (beta chain) was captured by sequencing in a study of blood T cell repertoires in COVID-19. Profiling relied on immunoSEQ multiplex PCR, and the TCRdb table lists in-frame clones only, not all of them. The sample shows approximately 300,000 clones, roughly 84% of them seen only once. The CDR3 covers 20 residues. The V gene end was trimmed by 0 bases and the J gene end by 5 bases; junction bases not matched to a gene: 18. CDR1 and CDR2 (germline): MGHRA, YSYEKL. The sample comprised peripheral blood. The clonotype comes from a man aged 45-60 years with active or convalescent COVID-19. The chain uses TRBV4-1 and TRBJ2-5, with 10 bases lining up with TRBD1. As DNA, the CDR3 is TGCGCCAGCAGCCAAGATAAAAGCCACACCGGGACAGGGGTCGGGGAGACCCAGTACTTC. It yields the protein CASSQDKSHTGTGVGETQYF.